Sequencing of this T cell receptor beta chain was carried out in a study of tumor and adjacent non-tumor tissue in lung cancer. Study background: Stage I to III disease affected some 11 men and 5 women aged about 30 to 85.

Study outcomes and limitations: In normal lung, the top 100 clones were significantly more dominant than in tumor.

With respect to this clonotype: The antigen is unknown. Compared with germline, one end of the junction differs, possibly owing to a read error.

No cell sorting was done before RNA was extracted from the tissue. There are 14 residues in the CDR3. The germline gives CDR1 DFQATT, CDR2 SNEGSKA (reference sequence). The library came from three nested PCR rounds adapted from ARM-PCR protocols. A single record per CDR3 protein comes from TCRdb applying MiXCR to the multiplex PCR reads. The sample carries 70,000 to 90,000 distinct CDR3 sequences, around 86% recorded once. This TCR came from a woman between 45 and 65 years old with non-small cell lung cancer. The genes are TRBV20-1 and TRBJ1-1; no clear D gene. Sequencing was carried out using lung tumor tissue. CDR3 in amino acids: CSANGCGENIEGFF. The CDR3 DNA follows: TGCAGTGCTAACGGGTGCGGGGAGAACATTGAAGGTTTCTTT.